Following are 17 T cell receptor beta chains from one sample sequenced in a study of early T cells in non-severe SARS-CoV-2 infection. TCRdb reanalysed the 5' RACE reads using MiXCR and keeps one entry per CDR3 protein. The sample includes roughly 63,000 distinct CDR3 sequences, 10% to 15% of them seen just once. Source material: whole blood. These receptors were taken from an adult who was a healthcare worker with PCR-confirmed SARS-CoV-2 infection or an uninfected control (not recorded which).

In its sample, this clonotype was seen many times. The CDR3 protein is CASSLGWGQETQYF. CDR3 coding DNA: TGTGCCAGCAGCCTAGGGTGGGGCCAAGAGACCCAGTACTTC. V gene TRBV7-8 combines with J gene TRBJ2-5; D ambiguous. Germline-derived CDR1 and CDR2 are SGHVS and FQNEAQ. Trimming took 5 bases from V and 1 from J, leaving 11 bases between them. The CDR3 runs to 14 residues. The full variable domain, with the rest looked up from reference TRBV7-8 and TRBJ2-5, is GAGVSQSPRYKVAKRGQDVALRCDPISGHVSLFWYQQALGQGPEFLTYFQNEAQLDKSGLPSDRFFAERPEGSVSTLKIQRTQQEDSAVYLCASSLGWGQETQYFGPGTRLLVL.

The chain carries TRBV5-1 and TRBJ1-1; no clear D. The CDR3 is 11 residues long. The ends were cut back, 5 bases at V and 5 bases at J, with 7 bases in the middle. The V gene's germline CDR1 is SGHRS and CDR2 YFSETQ. DNA of the CDR3: TGCGCCAGCAGGGTAGGGACTGAAGCTTTCTTT. This encodes CASRVGTEAFF.

In regard to this clonotype: This may come from a read error, since a much larger clone is one base off. The chain is built from TRBV12-3 or TRBV12-4 and TRBJ2-5; 10 bases are shared with TRBD2. The CDR3 covers 15 residues. CDR3 DNA: TGTGCCAGCAGTTTAGGCCCTAGCGGGGGAGAGGCCCAGTACTTC. As protein: CASSLGPSGGEAQYF.

This clonotype was picked up one time. A read error may be the cause here, since a much bigger clone is one base away. The chain has TRBV15 and TRBJ2-7, with D possibly TRBD2 on 6 matching bases. The germline V gene has CDR1 LNHNV and CDR2 YYDKDF (reference sequence). Trimming took 3 bases from V and 1 from J, leaving 10 bases between them. CDR3 length: 14 residues. The DNA for the CDR3 is TGTGCCACCAGCAGCCACGGGGGATCCTACGAGCAGTACTTC. It codes for CATSSHGGSYEQYF.

As for this clonotype: This sequence may be a read error, since a much larger clone differs from it by one base. The chain recombines TRBV29-1 with TRBJ2-5; the D gene is possibly TRBD2 (6 bases). Per germline, CDR1 SQVTM and CDR2 ANQGSEA. Trimming left V 1 base short and J 4 bases short, with 13 bases between. This CDR3 is 14 amino acids long. In DNA form, the CDR3 reads TGCAGCGTTGAAGTCCGGGACGGGGGAGAGACCCAGTACTTC. Amino acid sequence: CSVEVRDGGETQYF.

This clonotype was counted many times. The V and J genes are TRBV7-2 and TRBJ2-1; tentative D call: TRBD1 (7 bases). CDR3 size: 16 residues. CDR1 and CDR2 (germline): SGHTA, FQGNSA. V was pared by 5 bases and J by 2 bases, with 16 bases between. CDR3 in DNA: TGTGCCAGCAGCCAGGGGGGCAGGGGACCCTACAATGAGCAGTTCTTC. It specifies CASSQGGRGPYNEQFF.

This chain links TRBV7-9 with TRBJ1-6, with TRBD1 as a possible D gene (5 bases). CDR3 length equals 13 residues. Germline assignment: CDR1 SEHNR and CDR2 FQNEAQ (reference sequence). Deletions cut 3 bases from V and 10 bases from J, with 10 bases between. The CDR3 protein is CASSFGEGSPLHF. The CDR3 coding sequence is TGTGCCAGCAGCTTTGGGGAGGGGTCACCCCTCCACTTT.

This clonotype was seen repeatedly, ten times or more. CDR3 nucleotide sequence: TGTGCCAGCAGCTCCGGGGGCGGGAGGACTGAAGCTTTCTTT. Its translation: CASSSGGGRTEAFF. The rearrangement joins TRBV7-8 to TRBJ1-1; TRBD1 is a possible D gene (6 bases). Trimming stripped 4 bases from V and 5 bases from J, with 14 bases between. The length of the CDR3 is 14 residues. Germline values: CDR1 SGHVS, CDR2 FQNEAQ.

This clonotype was recorded at least ten times. The chain joins TRBV7-8 to TRBJ2-1; D is unresolved. The CDR3 is 12 residues long. V lost 2 bases and J 6 bases, leaving 5 bases between the germline ends. Germline-derived CDR1 and CDR2 are SGHVS and FQNEAQ. The CDR3 spells CASSLWVNEQFF. As DNA, the CDR3 is TGTGCCAGCAGCTTATGGGTCAATGAGCAGTTCTTC.

This clonotype was recorded at least ten times. This chain uses TRBV12-3 or TRBV12-4 with TRBJ2-4; either TRBD1 or TRBD2 may fit D (6 bases each). Deletions cut 6 bases from V and 3 bases from J, with 18 bases between. The CDR3 extends over 16 amino acids. DNA for the CDR3: TGTGCCAGCAGCATCTTCGGGGGCGCGGTCAAAAACATTCAGTACTTC. Amino acids: CASSIFGGAVKNIQYF.

This clonotype was counted many times. The chain has TRBV29-1 and TRBJ2-1; 16 positions agree with TRBD2. This CDR3 is built from 15 residues. The V gene's germline CDR1 is SQVTM and CDR2 ANQGSEA. The J segment lost 8 bases and the V segment lost 7 bases, leaving 8 bases of the junction unmatched. This CDR3 reads CSASSGTSGGDEQFF. The DNA for the CDR3 is TGCAGCGCTTCCTCCGGGACTAGCGGGGGGGATGAGCAGTTCTTC.

This clonotype was found many times. The rearrangement uses TRBV7-9 and TRBJ1-4, with a possible D match to TRBD1 (5 bases). V dropped 5 bases and J dropped 5 bases, with 12 bases sitting between them. The CDR3 covers 14 residues. From germline, CDR1 is SEHNR and CDR2 FQNEAQ (reference sequence). The CDR3 sequence is CASSPRQLNEKLFF. As DNA, the CDR3 is TGTGCCAGCAGCCCACGACAGTTAAATGAAAAACTGTTTTTT. Full variable domain (remainder filled in from reference TRBV7-9 and TRBJ1-4): DTGVSQNPRHKITKRGQNVTFRCDPISEHNRLYWYRQTLGQGPEFLTYFQNEAQLEKSRLLSDRFSAERPKGSFSTLEIQRTEQGDSAMYLCASSPRQLNEKLFFGSGTQLSVL.

The chain is built from TRBV4-2 and TRBJ2-3; D gene ambiguous. Trimming pared 0 bases from V and 4 bases from J, leaving 8 bases between. This CDR3 has 14 residues. Germline V CDR1 and CDR2: LGHNA, YNFKEQ. The CDR3 DNA reads as TGTGCCAGCAGCCAAGATCTTAGAGCAGATACGCAGTATTTT. Residues: CASSQDLRADTQYF.

This clonotype came up many times. The rearrangement joins TRBV7-8 to TRBJ2-1; possibly TRBD2 for D (7 bases). The CDR3 sequence is 15 residues long. The ends were cut back, 2 bases at V and 5 bases at J, with 13 bases in the middle. Germline V gene sequence: CDR1 SGHVS, CDR2 FQNEAQ. The DNA for the CDR3 is TGTGCCAGCAGCTTAAGGCGGGGGCTGGACAATGAGCAGTTCTTC. Translation: CASSLRRGLDNEQFF. Looking up the rest from reference TRBV7-8 and TRBJ2-1 gives the full variable domain: GAGVSQSPRYKVAKRGQDVALRCDPISGHVSLFWYQQALGQGPEFLTYFQNEAQLDKSGLPSDRFFAERPEGSVSTLKIQRTQQEDSAVYLCASSLRRGLDNEQFFGPGTRLTVL.

The sample holds a few counts of this clonotype. This chain connects TRBV4-3 to TRBJ1-1, with 7 bases lining up with TRBD1. CDR3 length: 16 residues. Germline trimming cut 2 bases from V and 7 bases from J; bases unmatched to any gene: 13. Germline V gene lookup returns CDR1 LGHNA and CDR2 YSLEER. The CDR3 DNA sequence: TGCGCCAGCAGCCAAAGGGGGCCTCCGGGATCTCTTGAAGCTTTCTTT. Amino acids: CASSQRGPPGSLEAFF.

This clonotype was counted many times. The chain carries TRBV27 and TRBJ2-4, with 13 positions matching TRBD2. The CDR3 spans 19 residues. J gave up 3 bases and V 5 bases, and 13 bases lay outside the gene matches. Germline V gene lookup returns CDR1 MNHEY and CDR2 SMNVEV (reference sequence). CDR3 residues: CASSPRVGLAGVGKNIQYF. In DNA, the CDR3 is TGTGCCAGCAGTCCCCGGGTAGGACTAGCGGGGGTCGGCAAAAACATTCAGTACTTC.

This clonotype showed up just a few times. This chain joins TRBV6-5 and TRBJ2-1, with a tentative D call TRBD1 (5 bases). The CDR3 spans 17 residues. Germline V gives CDR1 MNHEY, CDR2 SVGAGI. The V and J ends lost 0 bases and 0 bases respectively, with 12 bases between them. DNA of the CDR3: TGTGCCAGCAGTTACTCGCTCCCGGACAACTCCTACAATGAGCAGTTCTTC. It yields the protein CASSYSLPDNSYNEQFF.